Below, 25 T cell receptor beta chains from the same sample are listed, as sequenced in a study of T-cell memory formation after mild COVID-19. Each CDR3 protein gets one entry after TCRdb re-called the 5' RACE reads with MiXCR. Among approximately 44,000 distinct CDR3 sequences listed, roughly 7.2% were seen once. Sample: PBMCs or a T cell subset sorted from them (not recorded which). The receptors were sampled from a man younger than 35 who had mild COVID-19 (a few samples of this study predate the infection). Cell type and time point are not known.

In this sample, this clonotype turned up a few times. The gene calls are TRBV29-1 and TRBJ2-1; 12 bases line up with TRBD2. Germline V gene data show CDR1 as SQVTM and CDR2 as ANQGSEA. J lost 3 bases, V lost 5 bases, and 8 bases had no gene match. The CDR3 runs to 16 residues. CDR3 in DNA: TGCAGCGTTCTATCAACTAGCGGGGGGAACTACAATGAGCAGTTCTTC. It encodes CSVLSTSGGNYNEQFF.

This clonotype occurred many times. This chain connects TRBV5-1 to TRBJ2-4, with D possibly being TRBD1 (6 bases). Germline CDR1 SGHRS, CDR2 YFSETQ. The V end lost 0 bases, the J end lost 3 bases, and 13 bases lay between the germline ends. This CDR3 is built from 16 residues. In nucleotides, the CDR3 is TGCGCCAGCAGCTTGGATGGTTTCAGGGGCAAAAACATTCAGTACTTC. As protein: CASSLDGFRGKNIQYF.

This clonotype was seen ten or more times. The rearrangement uses TRBV20-1 and TRBJ1-4; 8 nucleotides line up with TRBD1. With V trimmed by 0 bases and J by 7 bases, 7 bases remained unmatched. Germline CDR1 and CDR2: DFQATT and SNEGSKA (reference sequence). The CDR3 spans 15 residues. The CDR3 DNA reads TGCAGTGCTAGAGATCCCAAGCAGGGGGCTGAAAAACTGTTTTTT. Translation gives CSARDPKQGAEKLFF.

In its sample, this clonotype was seen many times. The chain uses TRBV12-3 or TRBV12-4 and TRBJ2-2; no clear D. This CDR3 has 14 residues. The ends were cut back, 5 bases at V and 6 bases at J, with 13 bases in the middle. The CDR3 region is CASSQTAWAGELFF. For the CDR3, the DNA is TGTGCCAGCAGTCAGACGGCCTGGGCCGGGGAGCTGTTTTTT.

This clonotype was detected a few times. The gene calls are TRBV20-1 and TRBJ2-2; 12 bases fit TRBD2. Per the germline V gene, CDR1 is DFQATT and CDR2 is SNEGSKA (reference sequence). The length of the CDR3 is 15 residues. V gave up 1 base and J gave up 6 bases; unmatched junction bases: 3. CDR3 residues: CSARGGLAGPGELFF. The CDR3 coding sequence is TGCAGTGCTAGAGGAGGACTAGCGGGGCCCGGGGAGCTGTTTTTT.

At least ten counts were recorded for this clonotype. This sequence joins TRBV7-9 and TRBJ2-5; possibly TRBD1 for D (6 bases). The CDR3 length is 18 residues. V was pared by 1 base and J by 4 bases, with 22 bases between. CDR1 SEHNR and CDR2 FQNEAQ come from the germline V gene (reference sequence). CDR3 DNA sequence: TGTGCCAGCAGCTTAGGCGGGCCGGGACACCCCTTAGGAGAGACCCAGTACTTC. The encoded protein is CASSLGGPGHPLGETQYF. The full variable domain, in which reference TRBV7-9 and TRBJ2-5 provide the parts outside the CDR3, is DTGVSQNPRHKITKRGQNVTFRCDPISEHNRLYWYRQTLGQGPEFLTYFQNEAQLEKSRLLSDRFSAERPKGSFSTLEIQRTEQGDSAMYLCASSLGGPGHPLGETQYFGPGTRLLVL.

CDR3 residues: CAISGGQGANEQYV. CDR3 coding DNA: TGTGCCATCAGTGGAGGACAGGGGGCAAACGAGCAGTACGTC. V gene TRBV10-3 combines with J gene TRBJ2-7, with 11 bases aligning to TRBD1. J was trimmed by 5 bases and V by 4 bases; bases with no gene match: 4. The V gene's germline CDR1 is ENHRY and CDR2 SYGVKD. The CDR3 is made up of 14 amino acids.

This chain links TRBV30 with TRBJ2-1, with D unclear. The CDR3 totals 13 residues. Germline V gene data show CDR1 as GTSNPN and CDR2 as SVGIG (reference sequence). V was shortened by 1 base and J by 6 bases, with 10 bases between the two germline ends. The CDR3 bases are TGTGCCTGGAGTGCACAGTACTCCAATGAGCAGTTCTTC. Protein product: CAWSAQYSNEQFF.

This clonotype was observed at least ten times. CDR3 amino acids: CASSGAGGRIETQYF. The DNA of the CDR3 is TGTGCCAGCTCCGGGGCGGGGGGCCGAATAGAGACCCAGTACTTC. V and J are TRBV12-3 or TRBV12-4 and TRBJ2-5; TRBD2 matches 8 bases. This CDR3 has 15 amino acids. The V and J ends lost 8 bases and 4 bases, in that order; junction bases with no gene match: 12.

This clonotype showed up many times. This sequence joins TRBV7-9 and TRBJ2-6; the D is unclear. The V gene's germline CDR1 is SEHNR and CDR2 FQNEAQ (reference sequence). Trimming shortened V by 8 bases and J by 0 bases, and 14 bases separated the two germline ends. The CDR3 is 16 amino acids. CDR3 loop: CASGNLGSSGANVLTF. CDR3 bases: TGTGCCAGCGGTAATCTGGGATCCTCTGGGGCCAACGTCCTGACTTTC.

This clonotype has ten or more counts. This sequence joins TRBV4-2 and TRBJ1-6; D might be TRBD1 (5 bases). The V end lost 3 bases, the J end lost 4 bases, and 10 bases lay between the germline ends. CDR3 length equals 15 residues. Germline V gene data show CDR1 as LGHNA and CDR2 as YNFKEQ. The CDR3, as DNA: TGTGCCAGCAGCCACACCTCAGGGTATAATTCACCCCTCCACTTT. Encoded protein: CASSHTSGYNSPLHF.

This clonotype was recorded a few times. This chain joins TRBV6-5 and TRBJ2-3; 8 bases line up with TRBD1. Germline lookup yields CDR1 MNHEY and CDR2 SVGAGI. This CDR3 spans 14 amino acids. V dropped 6 bases and J dropped 5; count of bases not matched to a gene: 7. This chain's CDR3 is CASRSQTGGDTQYF. CDR3 DNA sequence: TGTGCCAGCAGATCTCAAACAGGGGGAGATACGCAGTATTTT.

The chain is built from TRBV5-1 and TRBJ1-1, with no clear D. CDR3 size: 13 residues. V gave up 5 bases and J gave up 1 base, with 9 bases separating them. Per the germline V gene, CDR1 is SGHRS and CDR2 is YFSETQ. CDR3 nucleotide sequence: TGCGCCAGCAGATTCGATGGGAACACTGAAGCTTTCTTT. This translates into CASRFDGNTEAFF.

V usage is TRBV4-2 and J usage is TRBJ1-2; 8 bases agree with TRBD1. V trimming: 1 base; J trimming: 4 bases; junction bases outside the gene matches: 5. CDR1 and CDR2 from the germline V gene are LGHNA and YNFKEQ. The CDR3 runs 15 residues. Written as DNA, the CDR3 is TGTGCCAGCAGCCAAGGACAGGGGAGAAGCTATGGCTACACCTTC. Its translation: CASSQGQGRSYGYTF.

The rearrangement uses TRBV4-3 and TRBJ2-7, with D perhaps being TRBD1 or TRBD2 (5 bases each). This CDR3 is 16 amino acids long. V shed 4 bases and J shed 1 base, with 17 bases lying between them. From germline, CDR1 is LGHNA and CDR2 YSLEER. The CDR3 nucleotides read TGCGCCAGCAGCCCTAGCCCCGGGGACGGGTCCTACGAGCAGTACTTC. Translation: CASSPSPGDGSYEQYF.

A few counts support this clonotype. The V and J genes are TRBV7-2 and TRBJ1-5; 12 positions agree with TRBD1. With 1 base clipped from V and 1 base from J, the junction kept 8 bases outside the gene matches. Looked up from germline, CDR1 is SGHTA and CDR2 is FQGNSA. There are 19 residues in the CDR3. In DNA form, the CDR3 reads TGTGCCAGCAGCTTAGGTACGGGACAGGGGGCGTGGAGCAATCAGCCCCAGCATTTT. Protein sequence: CASSLGTGQGAWSNQPQHF. The variable domain in full, completed from reference TRBV7-2 and TRBJ1-5, reads GAGVSQSPSNKVTEKGKDVELRCDPISGHTALYWYRQSLGQGLEFLIYFQGNSAPDKSGLPSDRFSAERTGGSVSTLTIQRTQQEDSAVYLCASSLGTGQGAWSNQPQHFGDGTRLSIL.

There are a few counts of this clonotype. This chain uses TRBV25-1 with TRBJ2-7, with 11 bases fitting TRBD2. CDR1 MGHDK and CDR2 SYGVNS come from the germline V gene. The CDR3 contains 16 residues. With V trimmed by 8 bases and J by 0 bases, 9 bases remained unmatched. The CDR3 loop reads CASFYGTSGSSYEQYF. The CDR3 DNA reads TGTGCCAGCTTCTATGGGACTAGCGGAAGCTCCTACGAGCAGTACTTC.

The chain combines TRBV5-6 with TRBJ1-4; no definite D call. V lost 2 bases and J lost 0, with 11 bases in between. From germline, CDR1 is SGHDT and CDR2 YYEEEE. CDR3 size: 16 residues. The CDR3 loop is CASSFLISATNEKLFF. The CDR3 DNA follows: TGTGCCAGCAGCTTTTTAATCAGTGCAACTAATGAAAAACTGTTTTTT.

In its sample, this clonotype was seen a few times. The chain is built from TRBV7-2 and TRBJ1-6; D is ambiguous. V was shortened by 3 bases and J by 7 bases, with 13 bases between the two germline ends. CDR1 and CDR2 (germline): SGHTA, FQGNSA. This CDR3 has 15 amino acids. CDR3 bases: TGTGCCAGCAGCTTTGTAGGACGCAGGAATTCACCCCTCCACTTT. Protein: CASSFVGRRNSPLHF.

This sequence joins TRBV4-2 and TRBJ2-3; TRBD2 matches 10 bases. Unmatched junction bases numbered 8, after V lost 3 bases and J lost 2 bases. Germline CDR1 LGHNA, CDR2 YNFKEQ. The CDR3 contains 17 residues. The CDR3 reads CASSQQHSGGTTDTQYF. CDR3 coding DNA: TGTGCCAGCAGCCAGCAGCATAGCGGGGGGACCACAGATACGCAGTATTTT.

In this sample, this clonotype turned up many times. The chain carries TRBV5-1 and TRBJ2-2; D might be TRBD1 (6 bases). The CDR3 has 16 residues. Germline CDR1 and CDR2: SGHRS and YFSETQ. V lost 3 bases, J lost 2 bases, and 14 bases lay in between. The CDR3 bases are TGCGCCAGCAGCTCCCCCCAGGGGCGAAACACCGGGGAGCTGTTTTTT. Protein sequence: CASSSPQGRNTGELFF.

Only a few counts were recorded for this clonotype. V and J are TRBV12-3 or TRBV12-4 and TRBJ2-3, with 8 bases aligning to TRBD2. The V gene end was trimmed by 3 bases and the J gene end by 6 bases; junction bases not matched to a gene: 5. The CDR3 spans 14 residues. CDR3 coding DNA: TGTGCCAGCAGTTTTGGACTAGCTCAGGATACGCAGTATTTT. Protein product: CASSFGLAQDTQYF.

CDR3 in amino acids: CASSQATVGGYTF. The CDR3, as DNA: TGCGCCAGCAGCCAAGCGACAGTCGGGGGCTACACCTTC. The J gene is TRBJ1-2, the V gene TRBV4-1, with a weak D call TRBD1 (5 bases). The CDR3 runs 13 residues. The germline V and J ends were trimmed by 1 base and 8 bases, with 11 bases remaining between them. CDR1 and CDR2 from the germline V gene are MGHRA and YSYEKL.

This clonotype was seen many times. The J gene is TRBJ1-1, the V gene TRBV7-9; 7 bases are shared with TRBD1. CDR1 is SEHNR and CDR2 is FQNEAQ in the germline V gene (reference sequence). With V trimmed by 4 bases and J by 1 base, 3 bases remained unmatched. There are 14 residues in the CDR3. CDR3 nucleotides: TGTGCCAGCAGCTACAGGGGTGAGAACACTGAAGCTTTCTTT. Encoded protein: CASSYRGENTEAFF.

This clonotype occurred once. The chain combines TRBV4-1 with TRBJ1-2; no firm D call. Germline loops: CDR1 MGHRA, CDR2 YSYEKL. The CDR3 contains 11 residues. Trimming took off 3 bases at V and 8 bases at J, with 7 bases between the two ends. CDR3 protein: CASSHVGGYTF. The CDR3 bases are TGCGCCAGCAGCCATGTGGGGGGCTACACCTTC.